This T cell receptor (beta chain) was documented in a study of cytomegalovirus exposure and HLA in healthy donors. Trimming pared 1 base from V and 4 bases from J, leaving 16 bases between. The CDR3 is 17 amino acids. Germline CDR1 is KGHSH and CDR2 is LQKENI. The PCR used 60 Vbeta and 13 Jbeta primers. Sequencing used immunoSEQ multiplex PCR; TCRdb keeps in-frame clones, though not all of them. Among tens of thousands of clones, 70% to 85% were seen once, and the ten largest hold nearly 3%. Study outcomes and limitations: Per a prior analysis, the majority of TCR beta V segments were productive roughly 87% or roughly 30% of the time. Investigators reported 164 TCR beta chains as tied to cytomegalovirus. There were some V segments, including TRBV6-2 and TRBV6-3, excluded as indistinguishable.

This clone has a handful of counts. The antigen is undetermined. The receptor's source is a woman in her 30s in good health and CMV-seronegative. The genes are TRBV18 and TRBJ2-2, with D possibly being TRBD2 (6 bases). The sequencing sample was made of PBMCs. The CDR3 sequence: CASSPQTSLTFTGELFF. The DNA of the CDR3 is TGTGCCAGCTCACCACAAACTAGCCTCACTTTCACCGGGGAGCTGTTTTTT.